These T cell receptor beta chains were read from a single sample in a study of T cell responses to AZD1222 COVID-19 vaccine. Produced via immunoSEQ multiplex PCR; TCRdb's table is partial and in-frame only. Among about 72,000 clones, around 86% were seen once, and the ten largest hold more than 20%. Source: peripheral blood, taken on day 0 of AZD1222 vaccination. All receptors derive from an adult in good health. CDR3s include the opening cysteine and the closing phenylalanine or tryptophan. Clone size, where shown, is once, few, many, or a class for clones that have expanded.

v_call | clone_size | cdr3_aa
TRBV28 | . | CASSPHRRGGITEAFF
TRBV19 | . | CASSIQMNTEAFF
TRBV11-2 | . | CASSFDRTVNTGELFF
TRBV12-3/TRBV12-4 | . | CASSGQGDQPQHF
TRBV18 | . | CASSPTDSSYEQYF
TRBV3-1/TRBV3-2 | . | CASSQGSNTDTQYF
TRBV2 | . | CASSGQGFQIYGYTF
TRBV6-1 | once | CASGRGRDYGYTF
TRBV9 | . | CASSVGRGSGNTIYF
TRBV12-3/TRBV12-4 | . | CASSFRAAGYTF
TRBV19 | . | CASSILPQPQHF
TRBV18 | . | CASSPEVEAFF
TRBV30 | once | CAWKGEETQYF
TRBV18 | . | CASSPTMSDTEAFF
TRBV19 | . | CASSDRPGQPQHF
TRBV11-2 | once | CASTVEGRRGTGELFF
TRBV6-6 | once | CASKTGGRGYTF
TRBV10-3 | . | CAIRQGSNQPQHF
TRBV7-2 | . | CASSVGRSAPLGYTF
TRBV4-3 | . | CASSQDVREHQPQHF
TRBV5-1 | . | CASSLGDRKNSPLHF
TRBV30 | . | CAWRGDQSGNTIYF